A single sample gave rise to the 13 T cell receptor beta chains below, sequenced in a study of CD8+CD57+ T cells in acquired aplastic anemia. TCR beta VDJ combinations and CDR3 sequences were profiled from genomic DNA. MiXCR, run by TCRdb on the reads, gives a single entry per CDR3 protein. Of more than 150,000 distinct CDR3 sequences listed, about 47% are singletons. Material: sorted CD4+, CD8+, or CD8+CD57+ T cells (not recorded which) from PBMCs. These receptors were obtained from a human donor in good health.

The chain employs TRBV5-1 and TRBJ2-3, with D unclear. The CDR3 totals 15 residues. Germline lookup yields CDR1 SGHRS and CDR2 YFSETQ. The ends were cut back, 3 bases at V and 2 bases at J, with 13 bases in the middle. The CDR3 loop is CASSSGWQNTDTQYF. The DNA of the CDR3 is TGCGCCAGCAGCTCAGGTTGGCAGAACACAGATACGCAGTATTTT.

The chain employs TRBV29-1 and TRBJ1-2; D is ambiguous. Trimming removed 2 bases at V and 0 bases at J, with 10 bases between. CDR1 SQVTM and CDR2 ANQGSEA come from the germline V gene. The CDR3 is 14 residues long. Here the CDR3 DNA reads TGCAGCGTTGAAATGGAGTTCGCTAACTATGGCTACACCTTC. Amino acids: CSVEMEFANYGYTF.

V is TRBV7-2 and J is TRBJ1-1; possibly TRBD1 for D (5 bases). V lost 4 bases to trimming and J lost 1 base, with 10 bases between them. The CDR3 loop spans 14 amino acids. Per germline, CDR1 SGHTA and CDR2 FQGNSA. CDR3 sequence reads: CASSSGARNTEAFF. CDR3 DNA sequence: TGTGCCAGCAGCTCCGGGGCAAGGAACACTGAAGCTTTCTTT.

V is TRBV24-1 and J is TRBJ1-3, with no clear D. This CDR3 contains 16 residues. Trimming left V 5 bases short and J 0 bases short, with 13 bases between. Germline assignment: CDR1 KGHDR and CDR2 SFDVKD. The CDR3 region has the DNA TGTGCCACCAGTGTTGCGGACTGTTACTCTGGAAACACCATATATTTT. Translation gives CATSVADCYSGNTIYF.

This chain uses TRBV25-1 with TRBJ2-6; D is ambiguous. Germline CDR1 is MGHDK and CDR2 is SYGVNS. This CDR3 comprises 17 residues. With 5 bases removed from V and 0 bases from J, the gap between germline ends came to 14 bases. CDR3 coding DNA: TGTGCCAGCAGTACGACGGACGGAAGCTCTGGGGCCAACGTCCTGACTTTC. It is translated as CASSTTDGSSGANVLTF.

This clonotype appeared many times. V is TRBV5-1 and J is TRBJ2-2, with D uncertain. CDR1 SGHRS and CDR2 YFSETQ come from the germline V gene. Trimming pared 0 bases from V and 5 bases from J, leaving 5 bases between. The CDR3 spans 13 residues. CDR3 sequence reads: CASSLGWTGELFF. In DNA form, the CDR3 reads TGCGCCAGCAGCTTGGGGTGGACCGGGGAGCTGTTTTTT. Based on the CDR3 plus reference TRBV5-1 and TRBJ2-2, the full variable domain is KAGVTQTPRYLIKTRGQQVTLSCSPISGHRSVSWYQQTPGQGLQFLFEYFSETQRNKGNFPGRFSGRQFSNSRSEMNVSTLELGDSALYLCASSLGWTGELFFGEGSRLTVL.

Many counts were recorded for this clonotype. The chain uses TRBV9 and TRBJ1-3; a weak D match, TRBD1 (6 bases). Germline CDR1 SGDLS, CDR2 YYNGEE. V dropped 0 bases and J dropped 5 bases, with 9 bases sitting between them. This CDR3 comprises 14 residues. The chain's CDR3 is CASSVGTGRNTIYF. The DNA of the CDR3 is TGTGCCAGCAGCGTAGGTACAGGGCGAAACACCATATATTTT.

This clonotype was seen only a few times. The J gene is TRBJ2-1, the V gene TRBV29-1, with D perhaps TRBD2 (5 bases). The V gene lost 1 base and the J gene lost 2 bases, with 9 bases spanning the gap. The CDR3 has 14 residues. Germline V gene data show CDR1 as SQVTM and CDR2 as ANQGSEA. The DNA of the CDR3 is TGCAGCGTTGAAGTGGGAGTCCCCTACAATGAGCAGTTCTTC. This encodes CSVEVGVPYNEQFF.

This rearrangement joins TRBV10-1 to TRBJ1-1; TRBD1 is a possible D gene (5 bases). This CDR3 has 14 residues. The V end lost 6 bases, the J end lost 0 bases, and 11 bases lay between the germline ends. Germline V gene lookup returns CDR1 WNHNN and CDR2 SYGVQD (reference sequence). The CDR3 DNA reads TGCGCCAGCAGCCCCGGGACGGTGAACACTGAAGCTTTCTTT. Protein: CASSPGTVNTEAFF.

This clonotype was seen at least ten times. The chain combines TRBV7-8 with TRBJ1-5; D gene uncertain. The germline V gene has CDR1 SGHVS and CDR2 FQNEAQ. Trimming shortened V by 3 bases and J by 3 bases, and 9 bases separated the two germline ends. The length of the CDR3 is 14 residues. CDR3 region: CASSFGWNNQPQHF. The DNA of the CDR3 is TGTGCCAGCAGCTTCGGGTGGAACAATCAGCCCCAGCATTTT.

At least ten counts were recorded for this clonotype. The CDR3 spells CATSDLVSREQFF. DNA for the CDR3: TGTGCCACCAGTGATTTGGTTAGCCGTGAGCAGTTCTTC. V is TRBV24-1 and J is TRBJ2-1, with D unclear. V was shortened by 0 bases and J by 9 bases, with 8 bases between the two germline ends. Looked up from germline, CDR1 is KGHDR and CDR2 is SFDVKD. The CDR3 spans 13 residues.

This chain links TRBV11-1 with TRBJ2-7; TRBD1 matches 7 bases. V lost 6 bases to trimming and J lost 1 base; unmatched junction nucleotides: 12. Germline lookup yields CDR1 SGHAT and CDR2 FQDESV (reference sequence). The CDR3 sequence is 16 residues long. CDR3 bases: TGTGCCAGCAGTGATCCGGGACAGCCACTATCCTACGAGCAGTACTTC. Translating it yields CASSDPGQPLSYEQYF.

The CDR3 loop reads CASSLGKEISPLHF. For the CDR3, the DNA is TGTGCCAGCAGCTTGGGTAAAGAAATATCACCCCTCCACTTT. This sequence joins TRBV5-4 and TRBJ1-6; D is undetermined. The V gene lost 0 bases and the J gene lost 10 bases, with 11 bases spanning the gap. This CDR3 is built from 14 residues. Germline assignment: CDR1 SGHNT and CDR2 YYREEE (reference sequence).